This T cell receptor (beta chain) was obtained from a study of blood T cell repertoires in COVID-19. Looking at the study overall: The United States, Italy and Spain supplied acute and convalescent COVID-19 samples. PBMCs, B-cell-depleted T cells, or T cells were the source of the cDNA or gDNA that made up the material.

In the source study's methods: Amplifying reference gene primers gave estimates of nucleated cell counts. Profiling relied on immunoSEQ multiplex PCR, and the TCRdb table lists in-frame clones only, not all of them. That table furnishes V, J and clone size, whereas the DNA furnished D and trimming. The data show around 260,000 clones, nearly 90% seen once. This clone has just a few counts. Germline CDR1 reads SGHTA; CDR2 reads FQGTGA. The V end lost 2 bases, the J end lost 0 bases, and 8 bases lay between the germline ends. The CDR3 consists of 15 residues. Sequences were obtained from peripheral blood. The chain couples TRBV7-3 to TRBJ2-1; D uncertain. The sequence derives from a human donor in a cohort sampled during active COVID-19. CDR3 region: CASSLDWSSYNEQFF. The CDR3 bases are TGTGCCAGCAGCTTAGACTGGAGCTCCTACAATGAGCAGTTCTTC.